This T cell receptor beta chain appears in the sequencing data of a study of blood T cell repertoires in COVID-19. The table came from immunoSEQ multiplex PCR; TCRdb's copy has only in-frame clones and leaves some out. The sample lists just over 150,000 clones; 82% were seen once. The CDR3 contains 15 residues. V shed 0 bases and J shed 7 bases, with 16 bases lying between them. Germline lookup yields CDR1 LGHDT and CDR2 YNNKEL (reference sequence). While infection was still active, Seattle patients were enrolled and then followed longitudinally. The chain recombines TRBV3-1 (or the pseudogene TRBV3-2) with TRBJ2-7, with a possible D match to TRBD2 (6 bases). This receptor was identified in a woman aged 40 to 50 with COVID-19, enrolled during active disease. The specimen sequenced was peripheral blood. The CDR3 nucleotides read TGTGCCAGCAGCCAAGACCAGGCGGACGGGAGAGAGCAGTACTTC. This translates into CASSQDQADGREQYF.